This TCR beta chain was sequenced for a study of resident and recirculating memory T cells in vitiligo. Study at large: Samples were epidermis from two lesional and two nonlesional sites, plus PBMCs. Findings of the study overall: Sequences differed between biopsy sites and patients, suggesting private specificity.

As to this clone: Its specificity is unknown.

No vitiligo treatment was given during the prior three months. The V and J ends lost 1 base and 6 bases respectively, with 12 bases between them. This CDR3 has 14 residues. Per the germline V gene, CDR1 is GTSNPN and CDR2 is SVGIG (reference sequence). Profiled with immunoSEQ multiplex PCR; TCRdb holds only in-frame clones, not every one. The table records tens of thousands of clones, about 89% of them present only once. The sequencing input was blood. The chain has TRBV30 and TRBJ1-4; D uncertain. The sequence came from a male donor with vitiligo. In nucleotides, the CDR3 is TGTGCCTGGAGTGGCGGCAGCACTTATGAAAAACTGTTTTTT. This codes for CAWSGGSTYEKLFF.